This T cell receptor (beta chain) was sequenced during a study of CD8+ T cells in alopecia areata (dated by TCRdb to between 2017 and 2018). At the level of the whole study: The treated patients, all with moderate-to-severe alopecia areata, were enrolled in an open-label pilot trial of oral tofacitinib given at 5 to 10 mg twice daily. Tofacitinib was given for 6 to 18 months, followed by 6 months of follow-up off drug to assess delayed response and recurrence. The RNA source kit depended on sample type: the PAXgene miRNA kit for fixed scalp, the miRNeasy kit for PBMCs, and the RNeasy kit for mouse skin. On the human side, TCRbeta sequencing was run on scalp tissue and on sorted CD4+ and CD8+ peripheral blood T cells from healthy controls and from alopecia areata patients with either patchy or totalis/universalis disease. High-throughput TCRbeta sequencing was used to examine T cell clonal expansion in alopecia areata in both the C3H/HeJ mouse model and human patients. The SALT score, which quantifies the percentage of affected scalp surface area, was used to measure disease severity in treated patients. Scalp clonality was compared among normal scalp (n=4), patchy alopecia areata scalp (n=8), and alopecia totalis/universalis scalp (n=8). Patients on tofacitinib were biopsied at baseline and after 4 and 24 weeks of treatment, and several of the patients also had a later scalp biopsy. TCRbeta CDR3 regions were amplified by immunoSEQ multiplex PCR using 35 Vbeta forward and 13 Jbeta reverse primers. Results and caveats for the whole study, not just this receptor: Unlike mouse skin, which is dominated by gammadelta T cells, normal human skin has resident alphabeta T cells that are also sequenced, and this complicates analysis of the scalp TCR repertoire. During tofacitinib treatment, many expanded lesional clones remained in scalp and blood, and this persistence may partly explain relapse after treatment is stopped. TCR sequences shared between patients were less clear than in mice, possibly partly because of HLA diversity in the patient population. Compared with normal scalp, lesional scalp, particularly in alopecia totalis/universalis, had higher clonality and more expanded CD8+ clones, which suggests antigenic drive. Because the treated cohort was small and included a single nonresponder, larger studies are needed to assess links between baseline CD8+ expansion and response. With tofacitinib, both scalp clonality and the number of expanded CD8+ clones among the top 100 scalp clones went down significantly.

This clone was recorded once. The specificity of this receptor is unknown. No per-base quality is available; no much larger clone lies one base away. Library preparation used the immunoSEQ multiplex PCR assay. RNA was extracted from all samples and reverse transcribed into cDNA, which served as template for TCR sequencing. SuperScript III was used to make first-strand cDNA, primed with a 2:1 mix of oligo-dT and random hexamers. Amplification bias was assessed with a synthetic immune receptor repertoire, and residual bias was removed computationally. The authors processed their data as follows. Raw reads were preprocessed for error removal, and CDR3 was defined according to IMGT conventions as running from the conserved cysteine to phenylalanine. Clonality was computed by normalizing Shannon entropy by log2 of the number of productive unique TCRs and subtracting the result from 1. CD4 or CD8 identity of scalp clones was inferred by cross-referencing scalp TCRbeta sequences with sorted blood CD4 and CD8 repertoires. Imported from immuneACCESS, the table was reduced by TCRdb to in-frame sequences with V and J called. These copies leave out some clones; in studies compared against another copy, an unresolved V gene accounts for under half, and the cause of the remainder is not known. V, J and clone size are those of that table, while D and trimming were read from the DNA. Across this sample there are fewer than 250,000 clones, with around 60% seen only once. The top ten clones comprise approximately 1.4% of the sample.

This specimen's treatment or condition label, per the study, means: oral pan-JAK inhibitor, 5-10 mg twice daily. Lesional scalp punch biopsies and peripheral blood were collected from alopecia areata patients. After PBMCs were isolated by density centrifugation and stained for CD3, CD4 and CD8, a FACSAria was used to sort CD4+ and CD8+ T cells. The origin of this receptor is a human donor with alopecia areata. Sequenced material: CD4+ T cells sorted from blood, taken around week 50, from a patient treated with tofacitinib.

The bases are TGTGCCAGCAGACCCCGTCCAGAGAGGAGCACAGATACGCAGTATTTT. Translation gives CASRPRPERSTDTQYF. This chain joins TRBV7-2 to TRBJ2-3; the D segment cannot be called with confidence. Measured from the cysteine to the phenylalanine, the CDR3 is 16 residues long. The kept DNA is CDR3 alone, 48 bases in frame from the first base. V is clipped by 6 bases and J by 0 bases, and the sequence between their germline boundaries is 16 bases long. The germline V gene sets CDR1 to SGHTA and CDR2 to FQGNSA.